This note documents a single T cell receptor (beta chain) sequence. Its antigen is undetermined. This CDR3 spans 14 amino acids. V shed 5 bases, J shed 4 bases, and the junction held 4 bases outside the gene matches. Germline V lookup: CDR1 SGHRS, CDR2 YFSETQ. The data derive from a study of shared clonotypes between healthy human individuals. A deep-level run was used for the assay. Each subset's genomic DNA was shared equally among a number of immunoSEQ plates. Some clones are missing from TCRdb's copy, which holds only in-frame ones; the method was immunoSEQ multiplex PCR. The sample contains nearly 750,000 clones, over 60% of which appear only once. Study results and caveats: Sorted-subset samples were not fully sequenced, rarefaction indicated. The generation probabilities recorded for non-shared clonotypes fell below those of clonotypes shared by all four donors.

This TCR derives from a woman aged 25-40 years in good health. Sequencing was performed on memory CD4+ T cells sorted from blood. Regarding subset: CD45RA-negative fraction. The J gene is TRBJ1-3, the V gene TRBV5-1, with 9 bases aligning to TRBD1. This chain's CDR3 is CASSWGTGGNTIYF. The CDR3 region has the DNA TGCGCCAGCAGTTGGGGGACAGGGGGAAACACCATATATTTT.